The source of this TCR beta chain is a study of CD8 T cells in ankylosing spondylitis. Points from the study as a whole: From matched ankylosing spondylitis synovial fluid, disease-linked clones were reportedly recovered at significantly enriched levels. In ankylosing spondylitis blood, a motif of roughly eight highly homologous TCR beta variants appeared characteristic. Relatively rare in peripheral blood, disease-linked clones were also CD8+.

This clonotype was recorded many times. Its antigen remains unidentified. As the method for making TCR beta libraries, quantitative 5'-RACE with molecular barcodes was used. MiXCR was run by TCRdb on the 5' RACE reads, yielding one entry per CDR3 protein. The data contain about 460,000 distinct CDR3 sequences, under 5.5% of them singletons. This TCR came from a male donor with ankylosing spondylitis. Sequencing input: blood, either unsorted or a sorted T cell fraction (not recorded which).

The CDR3 here is CSARMGSSADTQYF. CDR3 coding DNA: TGCAGTGCTAGAATGGGTAGTAGCGCAGATACGCAGTATTTT. This chain joins TRBV20-1 and TRBJ2-3; a possible D gene is TRBD2 (5 bases). V was pared by 2 bases and J by 4 bases, with 13 bases between. The germline gives CDR1 DFQATT, CDR2 SNEGSKA (reference sequence). There are 14 residues in the CDR3.